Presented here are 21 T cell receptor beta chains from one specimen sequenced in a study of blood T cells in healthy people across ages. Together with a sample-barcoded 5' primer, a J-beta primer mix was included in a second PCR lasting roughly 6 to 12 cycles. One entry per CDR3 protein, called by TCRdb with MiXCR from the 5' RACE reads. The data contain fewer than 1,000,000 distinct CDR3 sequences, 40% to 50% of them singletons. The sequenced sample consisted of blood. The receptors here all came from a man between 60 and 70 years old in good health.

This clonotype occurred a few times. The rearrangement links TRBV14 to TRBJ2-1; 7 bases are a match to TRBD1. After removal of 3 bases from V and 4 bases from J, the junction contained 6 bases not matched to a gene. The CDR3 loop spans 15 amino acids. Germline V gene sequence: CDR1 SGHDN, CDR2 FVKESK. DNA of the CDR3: TGTGCCAGCAGCCAGGGGGACAGCCTATACAATGAGCAGTTCTTC. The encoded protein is CASSQGDSLYNEQFF.

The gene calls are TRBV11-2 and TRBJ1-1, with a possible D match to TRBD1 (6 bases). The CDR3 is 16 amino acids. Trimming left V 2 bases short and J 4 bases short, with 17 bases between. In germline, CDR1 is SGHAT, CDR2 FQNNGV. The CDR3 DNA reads TGTGCCAGCAGCTTATCGGGGGGCGCTGAGGGCACTGAAGCTTTCTTT. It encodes CASSLSGGAEGTEAFF.

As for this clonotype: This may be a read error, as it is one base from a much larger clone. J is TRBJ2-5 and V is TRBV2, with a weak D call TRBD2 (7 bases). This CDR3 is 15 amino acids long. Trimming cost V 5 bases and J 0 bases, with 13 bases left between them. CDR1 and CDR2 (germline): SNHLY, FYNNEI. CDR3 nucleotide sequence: TGTGCCAGCAGTCATCGGGGGGCCCACCAAGAGACCCAGTACTTC. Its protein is CASSHRGAHQETQYF.

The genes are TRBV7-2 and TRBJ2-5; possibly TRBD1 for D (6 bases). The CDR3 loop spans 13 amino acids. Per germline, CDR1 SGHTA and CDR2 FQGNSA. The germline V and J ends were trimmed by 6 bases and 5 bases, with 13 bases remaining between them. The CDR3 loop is CASSCNREETQYF. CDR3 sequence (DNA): TGTGCCAGCAGTTGCAACAGGGAGGAGACCCAGTACTTC.

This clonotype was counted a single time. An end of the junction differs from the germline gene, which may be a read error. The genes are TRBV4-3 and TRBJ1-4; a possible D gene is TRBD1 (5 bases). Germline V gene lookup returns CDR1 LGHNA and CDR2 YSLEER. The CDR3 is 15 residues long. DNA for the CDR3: TGCGCCAGCACCCGACAGAGGGGAGCTAATGAAGAACTGTTTTTT. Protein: CASTRQRGANEELFF.

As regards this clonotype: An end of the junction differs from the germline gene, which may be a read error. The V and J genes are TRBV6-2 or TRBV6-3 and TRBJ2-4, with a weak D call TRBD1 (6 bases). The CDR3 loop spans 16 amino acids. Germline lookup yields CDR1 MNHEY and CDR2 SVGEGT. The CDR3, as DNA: TGTGCCAGCGGTTACTCGACCGGGACACCAGAAAACATTCAGTACTTC. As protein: CASGYSTGTPENIQYF.

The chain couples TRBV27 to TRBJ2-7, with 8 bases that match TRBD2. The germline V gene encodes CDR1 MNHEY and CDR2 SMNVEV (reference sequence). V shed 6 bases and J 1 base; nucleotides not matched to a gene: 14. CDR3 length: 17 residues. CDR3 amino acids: CASSMVTSGGPSYEQYF. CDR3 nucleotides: TGTGCCAGCAGCATGGTAACCAGCGGGGGTCCATCCTACGAGCAGTACTTC.

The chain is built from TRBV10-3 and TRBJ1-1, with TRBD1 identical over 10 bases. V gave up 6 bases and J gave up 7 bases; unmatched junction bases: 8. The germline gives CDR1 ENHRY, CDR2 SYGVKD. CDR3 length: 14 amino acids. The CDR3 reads CAISTRGTGDEAFF. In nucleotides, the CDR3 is TGTGCCATCAGCACCCGGGGGACAGGGGATGAAGCTTTCTTT.

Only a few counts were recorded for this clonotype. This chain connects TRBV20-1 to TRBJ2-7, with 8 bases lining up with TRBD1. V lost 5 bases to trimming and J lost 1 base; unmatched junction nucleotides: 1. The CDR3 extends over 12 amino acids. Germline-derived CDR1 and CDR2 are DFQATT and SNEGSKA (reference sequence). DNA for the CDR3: TGCAGTGCTGACAGGGGATCCTACGAGCAGTACTTC. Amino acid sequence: CSADRGSYEQYF.

The CDR3 DNA follows: TGTGCCAGCAGCCCCGGCCAGCTGATCCAAGAGACCCAGTACTTC. This sequence encodes CASSPGQLIQETQYF. The gene calls are TRBV9 and TRBJ2-5; D is uncertain. The V and J ends lost 4 bases and 1 base respectively, with 14 bases between them. Germline CDR1 SGDLS, CDR2 YYNGEE. There are 15 residues in the CDR3.

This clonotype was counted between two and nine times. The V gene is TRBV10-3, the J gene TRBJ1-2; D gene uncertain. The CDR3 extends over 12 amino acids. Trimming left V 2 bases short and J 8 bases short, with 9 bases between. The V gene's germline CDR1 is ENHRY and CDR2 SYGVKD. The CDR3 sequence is CAISEITTGYTF. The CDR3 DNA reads TGTGCCATCAGTGAGATCACCACCGGCTACACCTTC.

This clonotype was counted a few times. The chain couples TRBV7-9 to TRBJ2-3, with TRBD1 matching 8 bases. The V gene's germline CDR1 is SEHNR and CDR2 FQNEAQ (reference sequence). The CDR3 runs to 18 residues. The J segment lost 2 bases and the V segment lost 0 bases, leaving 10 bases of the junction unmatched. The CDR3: CASSLANTDRGFTDTQYF. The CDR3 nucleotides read TGTGCCAGCAGCTTAGCGAATACTGACAGGGGATTCACAGATACGCAGTATTTT.

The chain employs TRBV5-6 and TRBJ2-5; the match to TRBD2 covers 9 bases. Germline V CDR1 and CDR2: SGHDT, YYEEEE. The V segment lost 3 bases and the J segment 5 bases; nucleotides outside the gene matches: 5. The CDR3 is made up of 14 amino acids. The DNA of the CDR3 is TGTGCCAGCAGCTCCCTTAGCGGGGGTGAGACCCAGTACTTC. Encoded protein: CASSSLSGGETQYF.

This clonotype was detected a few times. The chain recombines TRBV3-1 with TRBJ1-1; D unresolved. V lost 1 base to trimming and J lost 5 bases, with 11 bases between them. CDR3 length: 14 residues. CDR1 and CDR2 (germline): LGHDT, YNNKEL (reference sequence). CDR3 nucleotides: TGTGCCAGCAGCCAAGTCATCCTAGGGACTGAAGCTTTCTTT. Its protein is CASSQVILGTEAFF. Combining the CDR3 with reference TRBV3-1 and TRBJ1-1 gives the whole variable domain DTAVSQTPKYLVTQMGNDKSIKCEQNLGHDTMYWYKQDSKKFLKIMFSYNNKELIINETVPNRFSPKSPDKAHLNLHINSLELGDSAVYFCASSQVILGTEAFFGQGTRLTVV.

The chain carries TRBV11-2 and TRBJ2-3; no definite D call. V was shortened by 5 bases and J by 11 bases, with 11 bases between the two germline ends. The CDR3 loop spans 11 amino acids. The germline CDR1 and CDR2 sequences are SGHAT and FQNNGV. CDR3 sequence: CASSPLLMQYF. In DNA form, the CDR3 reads TGTGCCAGCAGCCCCCTTTTGATGCAGTATTTT.

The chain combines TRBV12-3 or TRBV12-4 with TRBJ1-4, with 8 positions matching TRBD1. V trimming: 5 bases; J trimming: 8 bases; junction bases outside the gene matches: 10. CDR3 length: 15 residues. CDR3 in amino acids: CASSPRTGLGEKLFF. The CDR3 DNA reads TGTGCCAGCAGTCCAAGGACAGGGCTGGGGGAAAAACTGTTTTTT.

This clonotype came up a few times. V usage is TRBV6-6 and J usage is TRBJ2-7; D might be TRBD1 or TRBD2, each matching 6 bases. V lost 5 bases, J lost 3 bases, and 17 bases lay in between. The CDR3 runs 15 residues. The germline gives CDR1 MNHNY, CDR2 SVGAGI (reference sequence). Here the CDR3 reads CASSEGGGGVYEQYF. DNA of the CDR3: TGTGCCAGCAGTGAGGGGGGTGGCGGAGTCTACGAGCAGTACTTC.

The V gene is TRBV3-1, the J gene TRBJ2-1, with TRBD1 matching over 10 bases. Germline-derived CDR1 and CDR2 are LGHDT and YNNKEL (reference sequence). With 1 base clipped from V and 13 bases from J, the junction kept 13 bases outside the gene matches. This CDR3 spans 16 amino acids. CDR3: CASSQASGTGVLTQFF. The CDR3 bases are TGTGCCAGCAGCCAAGCTTCCGGGACAGGGGTCCTAACCCAGTTCTTC.

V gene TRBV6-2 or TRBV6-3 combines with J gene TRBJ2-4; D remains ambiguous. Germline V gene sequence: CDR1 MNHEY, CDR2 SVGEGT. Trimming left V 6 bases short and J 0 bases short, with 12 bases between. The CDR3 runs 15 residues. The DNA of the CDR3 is TGTGCCAGCAGCTCGGACGTCCTAGCCAAAAACATTCAGTACTTC. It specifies CASSSDVLAKNIQYF.

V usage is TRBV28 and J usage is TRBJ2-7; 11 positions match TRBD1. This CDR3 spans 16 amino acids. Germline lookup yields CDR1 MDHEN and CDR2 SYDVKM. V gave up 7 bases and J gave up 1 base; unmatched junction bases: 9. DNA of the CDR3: TGTGCCAGCAATTCGCTCGGGACAGGGGGTTCCTACGAGCAGTACTTC. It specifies CASNSLGTGGSYEQYF.

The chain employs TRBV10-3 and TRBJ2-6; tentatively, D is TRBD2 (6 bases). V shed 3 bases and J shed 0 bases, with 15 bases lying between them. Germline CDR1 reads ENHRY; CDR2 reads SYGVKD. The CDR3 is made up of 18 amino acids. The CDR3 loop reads CAISDGGGIPSGANVLTF. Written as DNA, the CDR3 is TGTGCCATCAGTGACGGTGGGGGGATTCCCTCTGGGGCCAACGTCCTGACTTTC.